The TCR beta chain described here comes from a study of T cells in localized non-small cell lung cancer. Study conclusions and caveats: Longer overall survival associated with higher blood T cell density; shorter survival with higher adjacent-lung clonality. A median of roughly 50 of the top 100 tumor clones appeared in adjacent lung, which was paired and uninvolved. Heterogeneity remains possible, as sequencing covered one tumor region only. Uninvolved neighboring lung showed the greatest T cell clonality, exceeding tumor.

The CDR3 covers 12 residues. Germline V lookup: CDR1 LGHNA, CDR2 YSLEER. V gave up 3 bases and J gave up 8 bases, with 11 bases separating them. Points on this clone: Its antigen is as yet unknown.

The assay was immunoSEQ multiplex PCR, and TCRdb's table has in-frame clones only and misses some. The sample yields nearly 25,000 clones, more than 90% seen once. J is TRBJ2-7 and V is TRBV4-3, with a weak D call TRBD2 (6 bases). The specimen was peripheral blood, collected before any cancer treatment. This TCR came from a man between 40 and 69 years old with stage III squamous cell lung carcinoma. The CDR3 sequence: CASSQEEGQQYF. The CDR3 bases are TGCGCCAGCAGCCAGGAGGAGGGCCAGCAGTACTTC.